Presented here are 17 T cell receptor beta chains from one specimen sequenced in a study of graft-versus-host responses after intestinal transplantation. This table comes from immunoSEQ multiplex PCR, and its TCRdb copy is limited to in-frame clones, with some not included. The table shows 100,000 or so clones, with 85% to 95% occurring only once. No antigen has been identified for these receptors. Sequenced here: unstimulated CD8+ T cells sorted from spleen or lymph node cells, sampled before intestinal transplant. These receptors were taken from a human donor who received an intestinal transplant.

V usage is TRBV2 and J usage is TRBJ2-7, with D hard to call. Germline lookup yields CDR1 SNHLY and CDR2 FYNNEI. Trimming stripped 5 bases from V and 0 bases from J, with 8 bases between. This CDR3 has 13 amino acids. This chain's CDR3 is CASSHTASYEQYF. The CDR3 nucleotides read TGTGCCAGCAGTCATACAGCCTCCTACGAGCAGTACTTC. Supplemented by reference TRBV2 and TRBJ2-7, the full variable domain reads EPEVTQTPSHQVTQMGQEVILRCVPISNHLYFYWYRQILGQKVEFLVSFYNNEISEKSEIFDDQFSVERPDGSNFTLKIRSTKLEDSAMYFCASSHTASYEQYFGPGTRLTVT.

The V gene is TRBV28, the J gene TRBJ1-1; D is uncertain. The CDR3 is made up of 12 amino acids. Germline CDR1 and CDR2: MDHEN and SYDVKM. Between the trimmed V and J ends, which lost 3 bases and 4 bases, there was a span of 6 bases. The CDR3 is CASSLEGTEAFF. The CDR3 bases are TGTGCCAGCAGTTTGGAGGGCACTGAAGCTTTCTTT.

This clone was seen once. CDR3 nucleotide sequence: TGCGCCAGCAGCCCGAATTCGGGACAGGGAACCTACGAGCAGTACTTC. This translates into CASSPNSGQGTYEQYF. The chain combines TRBV5-1 with TRBJ2-7; 9 positions match TRBD1. V trimming: 4 bases; J trimming: 2 bases; junction bases outside the gene matches: 10. CDR3 length equals 16 residues. Germline values: CDR1 SGHRS, CDR2 YFSETQ.

The chain joins TRBV27 to TRBJ2-1; D may be TRBD1 (6 bases). There are 12 residues in the CDR3. V gave up 8 bases and J gave up 6 bases, with 11 bases separating them. Germline V gene data show CDR1 as MNHEY and CDR2 as SMNVEV (reference sequence). This CDR3 is CASRTGFNEQFF. The CDR3 DNA follows: TGTGCCAGCCGTACAGGGTTCAATGAGCAGTTCTTC.

This clone was observed a single time. This chain's CDR3 is CAWSVLGGSTDTQYF. In DNA, the CDR3 is TGTGCCTGGAGTGTTCTAGGGGGCAGCACAGATACGCAGTATTTT. The chain employs TRBV30 and TRBJ2-3; 7 bases map to TRBD1. Germline V lookup: CDR1 GTSNPN, CDR2 SVGIG (reference sequence). Unmatched junction bases numbered 3, after V lost 0 bases and J lost 0 bases. This CDR3 is built from 15 residues.

The chain employs TRBV7-8 and TRBJ2-7; the D gene is possibly TRBD2 (5 bases). V gave up 5 bases and J gave up 2 bases, with 10 bases separating them. CDR3 length: 13 residues. Per the germline V gene, CDR1 is SGHVS and CDR2 is FQNEAQ. CDR3 nucleotide sequence: TGTGCCAGCAGCCCCCCGGAGGCCTACGAGCAGTACTTC. Protein product: CASSPPEAYEQYF. The full variable domain, in which reference TRBV7-8 and TRBJ2-7 provide the parts outside the CDR3, is GAGVSQSPRYKVAKRGQDVALRCDPISGHVSLFWYQQALGQGPEFLTYFQNEAQLDKSGLPSDRFFAERPEGSVSTLKIQRTQQEDSAVYLCASSPPEAYEQYFGPGTRLTVT.

The chain combines TRBV11-2 with TRBJ2-5; 10 positions match TRBD2. Germline loops: CDR1 SGHAT, CDR2 FQNNGV. V lost 0 bases to trimming and J lost 4 bases; unmatched junction nucleotides: 2. The CDR3 is 15 residues long. DNA of the CDR3: TGTGCCAGCAGCTTAGAACTAGCGGGGCCAGAGACCCAGTACTTC. Translation: CASSLELAGPETQYF.

The chain uses TRBV27 and TRBJ2-6; tentatively, D is TRBD1 (5 bases). Trimming shortened V by 6 bases and J by 0 bases, and 9 bases separated the two germline ends. Germline CDR1 is MNHEY and CDR2 is SMNVEV (reference sequence). The CDR3 is 15 amino acids. In nucleotides, the CDR3 is TGTGCCAGCAGCGAGCAGGGCTCTGGGGCCAACGTCCTGACTTTC. The encoded protein is CASSEQGSGANVLTF. Variable domain in full (rest from reference TRBV27 and TRBJ2-6): EAQVTQNPRYLITVTGKKLTVTCSQNMNHEYMSWYRQDPGLGLRQIYYSMNVEVTDKGDVPEGYKVSRKEKRNFPLILESPSPNQTSLYFCASSEQGSGANVLTFGAGSRLTVL.

The rearrangement links TRBV4-3 to TRBJ2-2; D possibly corresponds to TRBD1 (6 bases). Germline V CDR1 and CDR2: LGHNA, YSLEER. The CDR3 has 18 amino acids. V lost 0 bases and J 1 base, leaving 15 bases between the germline ends. CDR3 residues: CASSQDPAGALNTGELFF. In nucleotides, the CDR3 is TGCGCCAGCAGCCAAGATCCGGCAGGGGCGCTGAACACCGGGGAGCTGTTTTTT.

The chain employs TRBV18 and TRBJ2-3; 9 bases align to TRBD2. Losses at the gene ends were 3 bases for V and 5 bases for J; bases not matched to a gene: 6. Germline V gene data show CDR1 as KGHSH and CDR2 as LQKENI. The CDR3 totals 15 residues. CDR3 nucleotides: TGTGCCAGCTCACCGCGGGGGGGCCGCCAAGATACGCAGTATTTT. Its protein is CASSPRGGRQDTQYF.

The chain is built from TRBV4-3 and TRBJ1-1; D may be TRBD1 (5 bases). The germline V gene has CDR1 LGHNA and CDR2 YSLEER. Trimming cost V 2 bases and J 3 bases, with 10 bases left between them. The CDR3 runs to 14 residues. The chain's CDR3 is CASSQTGRYTEAFF. For the CDR3, the DNA is TGCGCCAGCAGCCAAACAGGAAGGTACACTGAAGCTTTCTTT.

The chain is built from TRBV7-9 and TRBJ1-6, with D possibly TRBD1 on 6 matching bases. V was pared by 6 bases and J by 3 bases, with 15 bases between. The CDR3 contains 16 residues. Germline V gene data show CDR1 as SEHNR and CDR2 as FQNEAQ (reference sequence). The CDR3 loop is CASSSVGDNYNSPLHF. As DNA, the CDR3 is TGTGCCAGCAGTTCGGTGGGGGACAACTATAATTCACCCCTCCACTTT.

V usage is TRBV19 and J usage is TRBJ2-7; 9 bases agree with TRBD2. The CDR3 length is 14 residues. The germline CDR1 and CDR2 sequences are LNHDA and SQIVND (reference sequence). The J segment lost 0 bases and the V segment lost 6 bases, leaving 3 bases of the junction unmatched. CDR3 region: CASRLAGDSYEQYF. The CDR3 bases are TGTGCCAGTAGGTTAGCGGGGGACTCCTACGAGCAGTACTTC.

The V call is TRBV9, the J call TRBJ2-1, with 10 bases matching TRBD2. The CDR3 consists of 16 residues. Losses at the gene ends were 4 bases for V and 7 bases for J; bases not matched to a gene: 11. Per the germline V gene, CDR1 is SGDLS and CDR2 is YYNGEE. The CDR3 region has the DNA TGTGCCAGCAGCCAACGTTCAGCGGGGGGGTCAAATGAGCAGTTCTTC. Its translation is CASSQRSAGGSNEQFF. The variable domain in full, completed from reference TRBV9 and TRBJ2-1, reads DSGVTQTPKHLITATGQRVTLRCSPRSGDLSVYWYQQSLDQGLQFLIQYYNGEERAKGNILERFSAQQFPDLHSELNLSSLELGDSALYFCASSQRSAGGSNEQFFGPGTRLTVL.

The V call is TRBV7-9, the J call TRBJ1-2; the D is unclear. The CDR3 has 13 amino acids. Trimming left V 5 bases short and J 2 bases short, with 9 bases between. Germline loops: CDR1 SEHNR, CDR2 FQNEAQ (reference sequence). CDR3 in amino acids: CASSPSANYGYTF. The CDR3 DNA follows: TGTGCCAGCAGCCCCTCCGCGAACTATGGCTACACCTTC.

Comment on this clone: This specimen includes other DNA sequences encoding the same CDR3. The genes are TRBV7-2 and TRBJ1-1; no reliable D call. This CDR3 spans 14 amino acids. Trimming took 2 bases from V and 1 from J, leaving 8 bases between them. CDR1 and CDR2 from the germline V gene are SGHTA and FQGNSA. The CDR3 bases are TGTGCCAGCAGCTTACGGCGGGGGAACACTGAAGCTTTCTTT. Its protein is CASSLRRGNTEAFF.

This chain links TRBV6-6 with TRBJ1-2; D remains unclear. This CDR3 region has 15 residues. V was trimmed by 0 bases and J by 6 bases, leaving 14 bases between them. Germline V gene lookup returns CDR1 MNHNY and CDR2 SVGAGI (reference sequence). CDR3 DNA sequence: TGTGCCAGCAGTTACTCCGAAGACGGAGTAGATGGCTACACCTTC. Protein product: CASSYSEDGVDGYTF.